A selection of T cell receptor beta chains follows, all from one sample in a study of blood T cell repertoires in COVID-19. TCRdb's table, derived via immunoSEQ multiplex PCR, lists solely in-frame clones and lacks some. The repertoire includes about 320,000 clones, approximately 88% of them detected once, and approximately 6.5% sits in the top ten. The sample comprised peripheral blood. The receptor set was obtained from a man aged 18 to 30 who had recovered from COVID-19. Both conserved end residues are part of each CDR3. A D gene is named only where the DNA matches it firmly. Clone size, where shown, is once, few, many, or a class for clones that have expanded.

clone_size: NA
j_call: TRBJ1-6
d_call: NA
v_call: TRBV3-1/TRBV3-2
cdr3_nt: TGTGCCAGCAGCCAGAGGGGGACGGCGACACCCCTCCACTTT
cdr3_aa: CASSQRGTATPLHF

clone_size: NA
j_call: TRBJ1-2
d_call: NA
v_call: TRBV27
cdr3_nt: TGTGCCAGCAGTTTATGGGCAGGGGACGGCTACACCTTC
cdr3_aa: CASSLWAGDGYTF

clone_size: NA
j_call: TRBJ2-2
d_call: NA
v_call: TRBV4-1
cdr3_nt: TGCGCCAGCAGCTATCAAGTAGACAGCACCGGGGAGCTGTTTTTT
cdr3_aa: CASSYQVDSTGELFF

clone_size: NA
j_call: TRBJ2-3
d_call: NA
v_call: TRBV10-2
cdr3_nt: TGCGCCAGCAGGTCCCGGGGAGCGACAGATACGCAGTATTTT
cdr3_aa: CASRSRGATDTQYF

clone_size: once
j_call: TRBJ2-1
d_call: TRBD2
v_call: TRBV11-3
cdr3_nt: TGTGCCAGCAGCCCGAGGACTAGCGGGACCTACAATGAGCAGTTCTTC
cdr3_aa: CASSPRTSGTYNEQFF

clone_size: NA
j_call: TRBJ2-1
d_call: TRBD1
v_call: TRBV4-2
cdr3_nt: TGTGCCAGCAGCCAAGAGGTGGACAGGGCCTACAATGAGCAGTTCTTC
cdr3_aa: CASSQEVDRAYNEQFF

clone_size: NA
j_call: TRBJ2-5
d_call: NA
v_call: TRBV9
cdr3_nt: TGTGCCAGCAGCGTAGAGGCCCAAGCGGAGACCCAGTACTTC
cdr3_aa: CASSVEAQAETQYF

clone_size: NA
j_call: TRBJ2-7
d_call: TRBD2
v_call: TRBV6-6
cdr3_nt: TGTGCCAGCAGTCAACTCATCGGGACTAGGGGTTCCGAGCAGTACTTC
cdr3_aa: CASSQLIGTRGSEQYF

clone_size: NA
j_call: TRBJ2-3
d_call: NA
v_call: TRBV27
cdr3_nt: TGTGCCAGCAGTACGGAGGCGGGCCATAGCACAGATACGCAGTATTTT
cdr3_aa: CASSTEAGHSTDTQYF

clone_size: NA
j_call: TRBJ1-1
d_call: NA
v_call: TRBV5-4
cdr3_nt: TGTGCCAGCAGCTTGGGTCGCCAAACGGGCACTGAAGCTTTCTTT
cdr3_aa: CASSLGRQTGTEAFF

clone_size: NA
j_call: TRBJ1-3
d_call: NA
v_call: TRBV19
cdr3_nt: TGTGCCAGTAGTATAGCAACGGGAGGGACCGGAAACACCATATATTTT
cdr3_aa: CASSIATGGTGNTIYF

clone_size: NA
j_call: TRBJ1-5
d_call: NA
v_call: TRBV4-3
cdr3_nt: TGCGCCAGCAGCCAAGATTGGGCAGGAGGTAATCAGCCCCAGCATTTT
cdr3_aa: CASSQDWAGGNQPQHF

clone_size: NA
j_call: TRBJ2-5
d_call: TRBD1
v_call: TRBV27
cdr3_nt: TGTGCCAGCAGTATACAGGGGTATGAGACCCAGTACTTC
cdr3_aa: CASSIQGYETQYF

clone_size: NA
j_call: TRBJ2-7
d_call: TRBD1
v_call: TRBV5-4
cdr3_nt: TGTGCCAGCAGTTTCGACAGGGTTGAGCAGTACTTC
cdr3_aa: CASSFDRVEQYF

clone_size: NA
j_call: TRBJ2-4
d_call: TRBD1
v_call: TRBV18
cdr3_nt: TGTGCCAGCTCACAGGGGGCAGCCAAAAACATTCAGTACTTC
cdr3_aa: CASSQGAAKNIQYF

clone_size: NA
j_call: TRBJ2-3
d_call: TRBD1
v_call: TRBV5-4
cdr3_nt: TGTGCCAGCAGCCCTAGGGACAGCGCTAGCACAGATACGCAGTATTTT
cdr3_aa: CASSPRDSASTDTQYF

clone_size: few
j_call: TRBJ1-2
d_call: TRBD1
v_call: TRBV6-2/TRBV6-3
cdr3_nt: TGTGCCAGCGGCCGACAGGGTTCGTATGGCTACACCTTC
cdr3_aa: CASGRQGSYGYTF

clone_size: few
j_call: TRBJ1-1
d_call: NA
v_call: TRBV2
cdr3_nt: TGTGCCAGCGAAGGGGACACTGAAGCTTTCTTT
cdr3_aa: CASEGDTEAFF

clone_size: NA
j_call: TRBJ2-1
d_call: TRBD2
v_call: TRBV24-1
cdr3_nt: TGTGCCACCAGTGAAGCAAGCGGGATGGTTTCTGAGCAGTTCTTC
cdr3_aa: CATSEASGMVSEQFF

clone_size: NA
j_call: TRBJ1-1
d_call: NA
v_call: TRBV3-1/TRBV3-2
cdr3_nt: TGTGCCAGCAGCCAAGGGGGGAGGGGTGAAGCTTTCTTT
cdr3_aa: CASSQGGRGEAFF

clone_size: NA
j_call: TRBJ2-5
d_call: NA
v_call: TRBV20-1
cdr3_nt: TGCAGTGCTAGTCGGGGTAGACAAGAGACCCAGTACTTC
cdr3_aa: CSASRGRQETQYF

clone_size: NA
j_call: TRBJ1-2
d_call: TRBD1
v_call: TRBV5-6
cdr3_nt: TGTGCCAGCAGCTTGGTGGCCGGGACAGGGGGAGGCTACACCTTC
cdr3_aa: CASSLVAGTGGGYTF

clone_size: NA
j_call: TRBJ1-1
d_call: NA
v_call: TRBV9
cdr3_nt: TGTGCCAGCAGCCTGACAGGTAACACTGAAGCTTTCTTT
cdr3_aa: CASSLTGNTEAFF

clone_size: NA
j_call: TRBJ2-1
d_call: TRBD2
v_call: TRBV7-9
cdr3_nt: TGTGCCAGCAGCCTCCTTTACGGCGGGAGTGGCAATGAGCAGTTCTTC
cdr3_aa: CASSLLYGGSGNEQFF